One and the same sample provided the 27 T cell receptor beta chains below, sequenced in a study of breast tumors, draining lymph nodes, adjacent tissues. TCRdb itself ran the multiplex PCR reads through MiXCR, one entry per CDR3 protein. This sample has around 230,000 distinct CDR3 sequences; around 35% occur once, and the top ten carry 3.6%. Breast cancer patients provided tissue from their axillary draining lymph nodes. Sequenced material: axillary lymph node tissue. All receptors derive from a female donor with breast cancer. Some clones in this sample may be carry-over from other donors' samples.

This clonotype was seen repeatedly, ten times or more. The V call is TRBV5-1, the J call TRBJ2-1; 8 positions match TRBD2. The CDR3 has 17 residues. V gave up 5 bases and J gave up 0 bases; unmatched junction bases: 10. The germline gives CDR1 SGHRS, CDR2 YFSETQ. The DNA for the CDR3 is TGCGCCAGCAGTCGGAGCGGGGGCCTGAGCTCCTACAATGAGCAGTTCTTC. Translated, it gives CASSRSGGLSSYNEQFF.

This clonotype was counted many times. The chain recombines TRBV7-8 with TRBJ2-7; D is unresolved. The V and J ends lost 6 bases and 9 bases respectively, with 15 bases between them. The CDR3 contains 12 residues. CDR1 and CDR2 (germline): SGHVS, FQNEAQ. CDR3 sequence reads: CASSQPGAGQYF. DNA of the CDR3: TGTGCCAGCAGTCAGCCAGGCGCTGGGCAGTACTTC.

The V and J genes are TRBV7-2 and TRBJ2-7, with 14 bases that match TRBD2. Germline CDR1 reads SGHTA; CDR2 reads FQGNSA. With 5 bases clipped from V and 9 bases from J, the junction kept 9 bases outside the gene matches. This CDR3 spans 15 amino acids. The CDR3 is CASSTRLAGGQGQYF. CDR3 bases: TGTGCCAGCAGCACCCGACTAGCGGGGGGGCAAGGGCAGTACTTC.

The chain links TRBV5-1 to TRBJ1-1; no firm D call. With 2 bases removed from V and 0 bases from J, the gap between germline ends came to 8 bases. The CDR3 length is 14 residues. Germline-derived CDR1 and CDR2 are SGHRS and YFSETQ. The CDR3 sequence: CASSFGGMNTEAFF. The CDR3 DNA reads as TGCGCCAGCAGCTTCGGAGGCATGAACACTGAAGCTTTCTTT.

Only one count was recorded for this clonotype. A read error is likely, as this CDR3 ends without the conserved phenylalanine or tryptophan. The limits of the CDR3 on the DNA are not certain, so only TCRdb's listed CDR3 is given. The V call is TRBV5-1, the J call TRBJ1-4; the D call TRBD1 from the table was never checked on the DNA. The length of the CDR3 is 9 amino acids, counting both ends. Per the germline V gene, CDR1 is SGHRS and CDR2 is YFSETQ. CDR3 residues: CASRGTGFY.

This rearrangement joins TRBV6-5 to TRBJ2-3; 10 bases line up with TRBD1. The CDR3 runs to 18 residues. The germline V gene has CDR1 MNHEY and CDR2 SVGAGI. J gave up 1 base and V 5 bases, and 12 bases lay outside the gene matches. In nucleotides, the CDR3 is TGTGCCAGCAGTCCTCTTCGTCTCGGGACAGGGGGCACAGATACGCAGTATTTT. Encoded protein: CASSPLRLGTGGTDTQYF.

The V and J genes are TRBV9 and TRBJ2-5; TRBD1 matches 8 bases. V gave up 0 bases and J gave up 9 bases; unmatched junction bases: 10. This CDR3 contains 15 residues. In germline, CDR1 is SGDLS, CDR2 YYNGEE. CDR3 in amino acids: CASSVAGTGNQPQYF. CDR3 DNA: TGTGCCAGCAGCGTAGCCGGGACAGGCAATCAGCCCCAGTACTTC.

The chain recombines TRBV19 with TRBJ1-2; 9 bases align to TRBD1. The CDR3 runs 14 residues. With 5 bases clipped from V and 8 bases from J, the junction kept 9 bases outside the gene matches. Germline CDR1 reads LNHDA; CDR2 reads SQIVND (reference sequence). The CDR3 DNA sequence: TGTGCCAGTAGTCCTGGGACAGGGAGTTGGGGCTACACCTTC. Translated, it gives CASSPGTGSWGYTF.

This clonotype appeared many times. V gene TRBV7-9 combines with J gene TRBJ2-3, with 10 bases fitting TRBD1. Germline-derived CDR1 and CDR2 are SEHNR and FQNEAQ (reference sequence). The ends lost 1 base at V and 1 base at J; junction bases unmatched: 2. This CDR3 has 16 amino acids. The CDR3 reads CASSLGGQGGTDTQYF. The DNA of the CDR3 is TGTGCCAGCAGCTTAGGAGGACAGGGGGGCACAGATACGCAGTATTTT.

Sample share makes this clonotype medium-sized. V gene TRBV19 combines with J gene TRBJ1-6; D gene ambiguous. CDR3 length: 14 amino acids. Trimming removed 5 bases from V and 5 bases from J, with 10 bases in between. Germline V gene sequence: CDR1 LNHDA, CDR2 SQIVND (reference sequence). This CDR3 is CASSAGRDNSPLHF. The CDR3 bases are TGTGCCAGTAGTGCAGGACGGGATAATTCACCCCTCCACTTT. The whole variable domain, filled in from reference TRBV19 and TRBJ1-6, reads DGGITQSPKYLFRKEGQNVTLSCEQNLNHDAMYWYRQDPGQGLRLIYYSQIVNDFQKGDIAEGYSVSREKKESFPLTVTSAQKNPTAFYLCASSAGRDNSPLHFGNGTRLTVT.

This clonotype appeared a few times. The chain joins TRBV6-1 to TRBJ2-3, with D tentatively TRBD2 (7 bases). Germline V gene lookup returns CDR1 MNHNS and CDR2 SASEGT. The CDR3 length is 16 residues. Trimming left V 7 bases short and J 0 bases short, with 17 bases between. CDR3 sequence: CASTPRRGASTDTQYF. CDR3 DNA sequence: TGTGCCAGCACTCCCCGTCGGGGGGCTAGCACAGATACGCAGTATTTT.

The chain couples TRBV2 to TRBJ1-5; D perhaps matches TRBD1 (5 bases). Germline V gene sequence: CDR1 SNHLY, CDR2 FYNNEI. The CDR3 is 13 residues long. The CDR3 coding sequence is TGTGCTAGGTTGCCGGGGCCTAATCAGCCCCAGCATTTT. The encoded protein is CARLPGPNQPQHF.

In this sample, this clonotype turned up many times. The CDR3 DNA reads as TGTGCCAGCAGCCTAAGACAGGGGCAATCTTTATGGGATGAGCAGTTCTTC. Translation: CASSLRQGQSLWDEQFF. This chain links TRBV7-8 with TRBJ2-1, with 8 nucleotides matching TRBD1. Germline CDR1 and CDR2: SGHVS and FQNEAQ. The CDR3 is 17 amino acids. V dropped 5 bases and J dropped 8; count of bases not matched to a gene: 17.

Remarks on this clonotype: A much larger clone differs from this one at a single base, so this may be a read error. This chain uses TRBV12-3 or TRBV12-4 with TRBJ2-1; D gene uncertain. The CDR3 spans 16 residues. The V and J ends lost 8 bases and 0 bases respectively, with 17 bases between them. The CDR3 bases are TGTGCCAGCGTAAACGAGTATCCTAGCTCCTACAATGAGCAGTTCTTC. Encoded protein: CASVNEYPSSYNEQFF.

In DNA, the CDR3 is TGTGCCAGCAGTTACCCACCCCAGGGAGGATGGAATCAGCCCCAGCATTTT. Translating it yields CASSYPPQGGWNQPQHF. This sequence joins TRBV12-3 or TRBV12-4 and TRBJ1-5; tentatively, D is TRBD1 (5 bases). The CDR3 spans 17 residues. V lost 4 bases and J 4 bases, leaving 20 bases between the germline ends.

Comments on this clonotype: Since no conserved phenylalanine or tryptophan closes the CDR3, a read error is the likely cause. V gene TRBV19 combines with J gene TRBJ1-3; a possible D gene is TRBD1 (5 bases). Germline-derived CDR1 and CDR2 are LNHDA and SQIVND (reference sequence). V was clipped by 5 bases and J by 5 bases, with 13 bases between them. The CDR3 is 14 residues long. The CDR3 region has the DNA TGTGCCAGTAGTGCCGACAGATTAAGAAACACCATATATCTT. Translation gives CASSADRLRNTIYL.

This clonotype showed up many times. The V gene is TRBV9, the J gene TRBJ2-7; D is unresolved. The CDR3 covers 14 residues. V was shortened by 3 bases and J by 1 base, with 11 bases between the two germline ends. Germline V gene sequence: CDR1 SGDLS, CDR2 YYNGEE. The CDR3 DNA is TGTGCCAGCAGCGCCCATGGGCGTTCCTACGAGCAGTACTTC. Protein sequence: CASSAHGRSYEQYF.

This clonotype was seen repeatedly, ten times or more. The CDR3 region is CASSVEGLALNEQFF. Written as DNA, the CDR3 is TGTGCCAGCAGCGTAGAGGGACTAGCTCTAAATGAGCAGTTCTTC. V and J are TRBV9 and TRBJ2-1; 9 bases line up with TRBD2. V was pared by 0 bases and J by 7 bases, with 5 bases of the junction left unmatched. This CDR3 contains 15 residues. The germline gives CDR1 SGDLS, CDR2 YYNGEE. Full variable domain (remainder filled in from reference TRBV9 and TRBJ2-1): DSGVTQTPKHLITATGQRVTLRCSPRSGDLSVYWYQQSLDQGLQFLIQYYNGEERAKGNILERFSAQQFPDLHSELNLSSLELGDSALYFCASSVEGLALNEQFFGPGTRLTVL.

In this sample, this clonotype turned up many times. J is TRBJ1-2 and V is TRBV19; the match to TRBD1 covers 12 bases. V lost 3 bases to trimming and J lost 4 bases; unmatched junction nucleotides: 6. The CDR3 totals 16 residues. Germline V CDR1 and CDR2: LNHDA, SQIVND (reference sequence). The CDR3 loop is CASSMAGQGASYGYTF. The CDR3 DNA follows: TGTGCCAGTAGTATGGCGGGACAGGGGGCAAGCTATGGCTACACCTTC.

This clonotype was seen at least ten times. The chain recombines TRBV6-5 with TRBJ2-1; D unresolved. The V end was cut by 6 bases, the J end by 6 bases, with 9 bases between. The CDR3 loop spans 12 amino acids. From germline, CDR1 is MNHEY and CDR2 SVGAGI. The DNA for the CDR3 is TGTGCCAGCAGCCGTAGGCCCAATGAGCAGTTCTTC. The encoded protein is CASSRRPNEQFF.

This rearrangement joins TRBV2 to TRBJ2-3, with 7 bases lining up with TRBD2. V lost 11 bases and J lost 1; bases outside the gene matches: 9. This CDR3 comprises 14 residues. Germline V CDR1 and CDR2: SNHLY, FYNNEI. The CDR3 DNA is TGTGCCCTGGGGAGGGGCGGAGGCACAGATACGCAGTATTTT. Translated: CALGRGGGTDTQYF.

This rearrangement joins TRBV7-8 to TRBJ2-3; tentative D call: TRBD1 (6 bases). Germline V gene sequence: CDR1 SGHVS, CDR2 FQNEAQ. The CDR3 runs 14 residues. Trimming took off 5 bases at V and 4 bases at J, with 13 bases between the two ends. The CDR3 nucleotides are TGTGCCAGCAGCGCATACAGGGACCCAGATACGCAGTATTTT. This codes for CASSAYRDPDTQYF.

V gene TRBV7-9 combines with J gene TRBJ1-6; D not certain. CDR3 length: 14 residues. Trimming pared 1 base from V and 10 bases from J, leaving 11 bases between. The germline gives CDR1 SEHNR, CDR2 FQNEAQ (reference sequence). CDR3 loop: CASSLETSSSPLHF. CDR3 bases: TGTGCCAGCAGCTTAGAAACCTCTAGCTCACCCCTCCACTTT.

The table lists this clonotype with many counts. This sequence joins TRBV6-6 and TRBJ2-7; 9 positions match TRBD1. CDR1 and CDR2 from the germline V gene are MNHNY and SVGAGI (reference sequence). This CDR3 is 14 amino acids long. V was clipped by 6 bases and J by 7 bases; unmatched bases: 10. The CDR3 bases are TGTGCCAGCAGGCCGGACAGGGGTCGCGGGGAGCAGTACTTC. Its translation: CASRPDRGRGEQYF.

Ten or more counts support this clonotype. V gene TRBV11-2 combines with J gene TRBJ1-3; D ambiguous. The V and J ends lost 5 bases and 0 bases respectively, with 11 bases between them. The germline gives CDR1 SGHAT, CDR2 FQNNGV. This CDR3 has 15 amino acids. This CDR3 is CASSQTPSSGNTIYF. CDR3 sequence (DNA): TGTGCCAGCAGCCAAACTCCCTCCTCTGGAAACACCATATATTTT.

The J gene is TRBJ1-5, the V gene TRBV6-5; D might be TRBD1 (6 bases). The length of the CDR3 is 15 residues. Trimming stripped 0 bases from V and 3 bases from J, with 9 bases between. CDR1 and CDR2 from the germline V gene are MNHEY and SVGAGI. The CDR3 protein is CASSYSRQDNQPQHF. The CDR3 DNA reads TGTGCCAGCAGTTACTCGAGACAGGACAATCAGCCCCAGCATTTT.

Points on this clonotype: One base away lies a much larger clone, so this may be a sequencing read error. V and J are TRBV5-8 and TRBJ2-3; maybe TRBD2 (6 bases). Trimming took 4 bases from V and 2 from J, leaving 11 bases between them. The CDR3 runs to 14 residues. Germline CDR1 is SGHTS and CDR2 is YDEGEE. This CDR3 is CASSGGLFTDTQYF. DNA of the CDR3: TGTGCCAGCAGCGGGGGACTTTTCACAGATACGCAGTATTTT. Looking up the rest from reference TRBV5-8 and TRBJ2-3 gives the full variable domain: EAGVTQSPTHLIKTRGQQATLRCSPISGHTSVYWYQQALGLGLQFLLWYDEGEERNRGNFPPRFSGRQFPNYSSELNVNALELEDSALYLCASSGGLFTDTQYFGPGTRLTVL.